A selection of T cell receptor beta chains follows, all from one sample in a study of cytomegalovirus exposure and HLA in healthy donors. Sequenced by immunoSEQ multiplex PCR; TCRdb stores in-frame clones only, minus some. Of about 130,000 clones listed, approximately 61% are singletons. The sequenced sample consisted of PBMCs. The receptors shown here come from a human donor in good health. The CDR3 runs from the conserved cysteine through the conserved F or W. A D gene is named only where the DNA matches it firmly. Clone sizes are given selectively: once, few, many, or a class where the clone is expanded.

D gene	V gene	J gene	clone size	CDR3 protein	CDR3 DNA
NA	TRBV2	TRBJ1-2	NA	CASRDTGPDGYTF	TGTGCCAGCAGGGATACAGGGCCGGATGGCTACACCTTC
TRBD1	TRBV6-1	TRBJ2-1	NA	CATRDRGSYNEQFF	TGTGCCACCCGGGACAGGGGATCCTACAATGAGCAGTTCTTC
NA	TRBV27	TRBJ2-1	few	CASSLLAGLRYNEQFF	TGTGCCAGCAGTTTATTGGCAGGGCTCAGATACAATGAGCAGTTCTTC
NA	TRBV28	TRBJ2-2	NA	CASVSLSRELSGELFF	TGTGCCAGCGTCTCGCTTTCGAGGGAGTTATCCGGGGAGCTGTTTTTT
NA	TRBV27	TRBJ2-7	NA	CASSLRQGYEQYF	TGTGCCAGCAGTTTAAGGCAGGGCTACGAGCAGTACTTC
TRBD1	TRBV7-9	TRBJ1-1	few	CASSVGTGNTEAFF	TGTGCCAGCAGCGTCGGGACAGGGAACACTGAAGCTTTCTTT
NA	TRBV18	TRBJ2-1	NA	CASSPGSSVNEQFF	TGTGCCAGCTCACCGGGGAGCAGCGTGAATGAGCAGTTCTTC
TRBD2	TRBV19	TRBJ2-7	NA	CASSSYSSGSTSYEQYF	TGTGCCAGTAGTAGCTATTCTAGCGGTTCAACCTCCTACGAGCAGTACTTC
TRBD2	TRBV5-5	TRBJ2-5	NA	CASNLNGLAIETQYF	TGTGCCAGCAATCTTAACGGACTAGCGATCGAGACCCAGTACTTC
NA	TRBV15	TRBJ1-2	NA	CATSRELGVGYTF	TGTGCCACCAGCAGAGAATTAGGGGTCGGCTACACCTTC
TRBD2	TRBV19	TRBJ2-7	NA	CASSSAGRLAVYEQYF	TGTGCCAGTAGTAGCGCAGGAAGACTAGCGGTTTACGAGCAGTACTTC